One and the same sample provided the 12 T cell receptor beta chains below, sequenced in a study of blood T cell repertoires in COVID-19. The protocol was immunoSEQ multiplex PCR, while the TCRdb copy is restricted to in-frame clones and leaves out a portion. The sample lists 150,000 or so clones; about 83% were seen once. The specimen sequenced was peripheral blood. Every receptor here comes from a woman between 55 and 75 years old with COVID-19, enrolled during active disease.

The rearrangement joins TRBV19 to TRBJ2-3; D not certain. The CDR3 spans 14 residues. Per the germline V gene, CDR1 is LNHDA and CDR2 is SQIVND (reference sequence). Trimming cost V 1 base and J 2 bases, with 7 bases left between them. DNA of the CDR3: TGTGCCAGTAGTATAGGACACCTCACAGATACGCAGTATTTT. Its protein product is CASSIGHLTDTQYF.

The chain is built from TRBV19 and TRBJ2-2; no clear D gene. Germline loops: CDR1 LNHDA, CDR2 SQIVND (reference sequence). Deletions cut 2 bases from V and 5 bases from J, with 6 bases between. The CDR3 has 13 residues. CDR3 amino acids: CASSILRTGELFF. The DNA for the CDR3 is TGTGCCAGTAGTATACTCCGGACCGGGGAGCTGTTTTTT.

This chain uses TRBV11-2 with TRBJ1-4, with TRBD1 identical over 9 bases. The CDR3 consists of 15 residues. The V gene end was trimmed by 8 bases and the J gene end by 5 bases; junction bases not matched to a gene: 9. Germline values: CDR1 SGHAT, CDR2 FQNNGV. The CDR3 DNA sequence: TGTGCCAGCTTACTCTCCGGGACAGGGAATGAAAAACTGTTTTTT. Its translation is CASLLSGTGNEKLFF.

The J gene is TRBJ1-6, the V gene TRBV7-3, with 7 bases lining up with TRBD1. CDR3 size: 15 residues. The V and J ends lost 3 bases and 6 bases, in that order; junction bases with no gene match: 5. Germline CDR1 reads SGHTA; CDR2 reads FQGTGA. The CDR3 DNA follows: TGTGCCAGCAGCTTGGGGGGACAGCCTAATTCACCCCTCCACTTT. As protein: CASSLGGQPNSPLHF.

The chain is built from TRBV30 and TRBJ2-3, with TRBD2 identical over 10 bases. After removal of 8 bases from V and 2 bases from J, the junction contained 10 bases not matched to a gene. Germline CDR1 GTSNPN, CDR2 SVGIG (reference sequence). The CDR3 is 15 amino acids. The CDR3 region has the DNA TGTGCCGGGGGGGCTAGCGGGGGCCTCACAGATACGCAGTATTTT. Translated: CAGGASGGLTDTQYF. Combining the CDR3 with reference TRBV30 and TRBJ2-3 gives the whole variable domain SQTIHQWPATLVQPVGSPLSLECTVEGTSNPNLYWYRQAAGRGLQLLFYSVGIGQISSEVPQNLSASRPQDRQFILSSKKLLLSDSGFYLCAGGASGGLTDTQYFGPGTRLTVL.

This chain connects TRBV5-1 to TRBJ1-3; 10 nucleotides match TRBD1. The CDR3 is 16 amino acids. V lost 4 bases to trimming and J lost 2 bases; unmatched junction nucleotides: 6. Germline V lookup: CDR1 SGHRS, CDR2 YFSETQ. The CDR3 here is CASSRDRGGTGNTIYF. DNA of the CDR3: TGCGCCAGCAGCCGGGACAGGGGAGGAACTGGAAACACCATATATTTT.

This chain connects TRBV19 to TRBJ1-2; D is undetermined. The CDR3 has 13 residues. Germline V gives CDR1 LNHDA, CDR2 SQIVND (reference sequence). V shed 3 bases and J shed 0 bases, with 5 bases lying between them. CDR3 sequence: CASSIGTNYGYTF. DNA for the CDR3: TGTGCCAGTAGTATCGGGACTAACTATGGCTACACCTTC.

The chain combines TRBV2 with TRBJ2-3; 11 nucleotides match TRBD2. The length of the CDR3 is 15 residues. Germline V gives CDR1 SNHLY, CDR2 FYNNEI. With V trimmed by 7 bases and J by 3 bases, 6 bases remained unmatched. CDR3 residues: CASTEVAGGTDTQYF. CDR3 nucleotide sequence: TGTGCCAGCACCGAAGTAGCGGGGGGGACAGATACGCAGTATTTT.

Note on this clone: An end of the junction does not agree with germline; a read error may underlie this. This chain joins TRBV7-7 and TRBJ2-7, with no clear D. Germline CDR1 is SSHAT and CDR2 is FNYEAQ (reference sequence). The CDR3 runs 13 residues. As DNA, the CDR3 is TGTGCTAGCAGCTTAGACATACAGAACGAGCAGTACTTC. This translates into CASSLDIQNEQYF.

The V call is TRBV13, the J call TRBJ2-3, with TRBD1 matching over 7 bases. Germline assignment: CDR1 PRHDT and CDR2 FYEKMQ (reference sequence). The CDR3 loop spans 15 amino acids. The V gene end was trimmed by 5 bases and the J gene end by 4 bases; junction bases not matched to a gene: 9. DNA of the CDR3: TGTGCCAGCAGCCGTAAACAGGGGAGCTCAGATACGCAGTATTTT. Translated: CASSRKQGSSDTQYF.

The rearrangement joins TRBV11-2 to TRBJ2-2; 13 bases line up with TRBD2. Germline V gene data show CDR1 as SGHAT and CDR2 as FQNNGV. Unmatched junction bases numbered 3, after V lost 5 bases and J lost 0 bases. The CDR3 loop spans 17 amino acids. CDR3: CASSRGLAGANTGELFF. The CDR3 bases are TGTGCCAGCAGCCGAGGACTAGCGGGGGCGAACACCGGGGAGCTGTTTTTT.

The CDR3 DNA reads TGTGCCAGCAGTTATCGGACTCCCGTCGGGTCACCCCTCCACTTT. Translation gives CASSYRTPVGSPLHF. This chain uses TRBV6-5 with TRBJ1-6; D is undetermined. Germline V gives CDR1 MNHEY, CDR2 SVGAGI. This CDR3 is 15 amino acids long. The germline V and J ends were trimmed by 3 bases and 10 bases, with 16 bases remaining between them.